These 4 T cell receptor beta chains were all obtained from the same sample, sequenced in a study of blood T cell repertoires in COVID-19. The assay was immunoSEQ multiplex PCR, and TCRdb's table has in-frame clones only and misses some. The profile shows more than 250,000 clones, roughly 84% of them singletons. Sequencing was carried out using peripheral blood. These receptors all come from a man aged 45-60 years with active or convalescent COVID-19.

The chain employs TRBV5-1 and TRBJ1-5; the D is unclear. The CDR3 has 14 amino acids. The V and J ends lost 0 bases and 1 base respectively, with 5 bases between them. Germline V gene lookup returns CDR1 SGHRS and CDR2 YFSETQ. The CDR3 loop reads CASSLGGSNQPQHF. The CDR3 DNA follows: TGCGCCAGCAGCTTGGGAGGGAGCAATCAGCCCCAGCATTTT.

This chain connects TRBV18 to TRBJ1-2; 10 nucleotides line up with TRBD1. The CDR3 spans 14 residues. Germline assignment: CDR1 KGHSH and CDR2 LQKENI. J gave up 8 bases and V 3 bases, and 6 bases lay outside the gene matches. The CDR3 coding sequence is TGTGCCAGCTCACCCGGGACAGGGGATGGCGGCTACACCTTC. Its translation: CASSPGTGDGGYTF.

DNA of the CDR3: TGTGCCAGCAGTTTAGCCCGGGGGTTCAACTATGGCTACACCTTC. This gives the protein CASSLARGFNYGYTF. The J gene is TRBJ1-2, the V gene TRBV27, with a possible D match to TRBD1 (5 bases). V lost 2 bases and J 2 bases, leaving 12 bases between the germline ends. The CDR3 is 15 residues long. The germline V gene has CDR1 MNHEY and CDR2 SMNVEV (reference sequence).

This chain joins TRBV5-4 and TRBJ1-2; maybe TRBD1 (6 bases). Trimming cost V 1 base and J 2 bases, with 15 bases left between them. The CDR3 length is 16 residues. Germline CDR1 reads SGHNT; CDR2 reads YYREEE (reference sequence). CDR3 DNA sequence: TGTGCCAGCAGCTTGCCTCCAGGGGCAGGGAACTATGGCTACACCTTC. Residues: CASSLPPGAGNYGYTF.